A single sample gave rise to the 26 T cell receptor beta chains below, sequenced in a study of post-analysis software for immune sequencing data. These receptors' antigens are unknown. Unique molecular identifiers were built into the TCR beta cDNA libraries. TCRdb processed the PCR reads anew with MiXCR; each CDR3 protein has one entry. The sample includes some 370,000 distinct CDR3 sequences, around 37% seen only once; the top ten take roughly 12%. Findings of the study overall: Roughly five TRBV segments appeared more often in patients than in controls, and TRBV5-6, TRBV5-1 and TRBV20-1 were among these.

Specimen: blood. The source of these receptors is a girl aged 10 to 17 with multiple sclerosis.

Turning to this clonotype: A much bigger clone sits one base away, suggesting this may be a read error. The chain joins TRBV12-3 or TRBV12-4 to TRBJ2-5; 7 positions match TRBD2. This CDR3 has 14 amino acids. The ends lost 3 bases at V and 5 bases at J; junction bases unmatched: 6. The CDR3 region has the DNA TGTGCCAGCAGTTTGGGGCGGGGGACGGAGACCCAGTACTTC. Residues: CASSLGRGTETQYF.

The chain joins TRBV28 to TRBJ1-1, with no clear D. The germline V gene has CDR1 MDHEN and CDR2 SYDVKM. There are 11 residues in the CDR3. Trimming took off 6 bases at V and 3 bases at J, with 5 bases between the two ends. The CDR3 DNA sequence: TGTGCCAGCAGCTACCACACTGAAGCTTTCTTT. This codes for CASSYHTEAFF.

The chain recombines TRBV7-9 with TRBJ2-4, with D unresolved. The assigned J gene may be wrong: the sequence end matches TRBJ2-7 better. This CDR3 region has 14 residues. The germline V gene has CDR1 SEHNR and CDR2 FQNEAQ (reference sequence). CDR3 sequence: CASSFLVSSYEQYF. The CDR3 bases are TGTGCCAGCAGCTTCCTAGTTAGCTCCTACGAGCAGTACTTC.

This rearrangement joins TRBV7-2 to TRBJ2-7, with D perhaps matching TRBD1 (5 bases). The CDR3 sequence is 15 residues long. V dropped 0 bases and J dropped 4 bases, with 13 bases sitting between them. The germline CDR1 and CDR2 sequences are SGHTA and FQGNSA. The CDR3 coding sequence is TGTGCCAGCAGCTTAGCGGTAGGAAGGGGTTACGAGCAGTACTTC. It encodes CASSLAVGRGYEQYF.

The gene calls are TRBV7-4 and TRBJ2-3, with unresolved D. The CDR3 covers 12 residues. V lost 5 bases and J lost 6, with 9 bases in between. Germline CDR1 SGHVT, CDR2 SQSDAQ. The CDR3 nucleotides are TGTGCCAGCAGCGCTCGCCCGGATACGCAGTATTTT. Encoded protein: CASSARPDTQYF.

The CDR3 DNA follows: TGTGCCAGCAGTGAAGTCGGCTATGGCTACACCTTC. Amino acids: CASSEVGYGYTF. The chain is built from TRBV6-1 and TRBJ1-2; no clear D gene. Germline CDR1 and CDR2: MNHNS and SASEGT. The CDR3 spans 12 residues. Deletions cut 1 base from V and 4 bases from J, with 4 bases between.

The CDR3 spells CSASPTSFHGELFF. Here the CDR3 DNA reads TGCAGTGCTAGCCCAACCTCTTTCCACGGGGAGCTGTTTTTT. The chain combines TRBV20-1 with TRBJ2-2; D ambiguous. This CDR3 has 14 amino acids. V was pared by 3 bases and J by 7 bases, with 15 bases between. The germline gives CDR1 DFQATT, CDR2 SNEGSKA (reference sequence).

This clonotype was picked up a small number of times. The CDR3: CASSLGSGAKGETQYF. The CDR3 region has the DNA TGTGCCAGCAGCTTAGGCTCGGGGGCGAAAGGAGAGACCCAGTACTTC. The gene calls are TRBV11-2 and TRBJ2-5; perhaps D is TRBD1 or TRBD2 (6 bases each). Per the germline V gene, CDR1 is SGHAT and CDR2 is FQNNGV. This CDR3 is built from 16 residues. V shed 1 base and J shed 4 bases, with 16 bases lying between them.

A remark on this clonotype: One end of the junction varies from germline; a read error may be responsible. The rearrangement links TRBV7-6 to TRBJ2-3; 8 bases fit TRBD2. There are 16 residues in the CDR3. Germline-derived CDR1 and CDR2 are SGHVS and FNYEAQ. CDR3 sequence (DNA): TGTGCCAGCAGCTTAGCTTCGGGGGGGAGGGCAGATACGCGGTATTTT. Its translation is CASSLASGGRADTRYF.

The sample holds many counts of this clonotype. CDR3 sequence reads: CASSRLLFGGEIGETQYF. In DNA form, the CDR3 reads TGCGCCAGCAGCCGCCTCCTTTTCGGGGGCGAAATCGGGGAGACCCAGTACTTC. The genes are TRBV4-3 and TRBJ2-5; D is tentatively TRBD1 or TRBD2 (6 bases each). The CDR3 spans 18 residues. Germline CDR1 and CDR2: LGHNA and YSLEER. Deletions cut 4 bases from V and 5 bases from J, with 26 bases between.

The CDR3 protein is CASSSSGEENIQYF. DNA of the CDR3: TGCGCCAGCAGCTCAAGCGGGGAGGAAAACATTCAGTACTTC. This rearrangement joins TRBV5-1 to TRBJ2-7, with 7 nucleotides matching TRBD2. The J call may be wrong; the DNA end is better matched by TRBJ2-4. Germline V gene data show CDR1 as SGHRS and CDR2 as YFSETQ. The CDR3 has 14 residues.

The genes are TRBV18 and TRBJ2-1; D could derive from TRBD1 or TRBD2 (5 bases each). The CDR3 totals 15 residues. In germline, CDR1 is KGHSH, CDR2 LQKENI. V was pared by 2 bases and J by 3 bases, with 11 bases between. The DNA of the CDR3 is TGTGCCAGCTCACCAGAGGGGACGATCTACAATGAGCAGTTCTTC. It codes for CASSPEGTIYNEQFF.

This chain joins TRBV29-1 and TRBJ2-7; 7 nucleotides line up with TRBD1. Trimming cost V 6 bases and J 1 base; bases outside gene matches: 3. Germline V gene lookup returns CDR1 SQVTM and CDR2 ANQGSEA. CDR3 length: 12 amino acids. The CDR3 nucleotides read TGCAGCGTGGGGACAGTTTCCTACGAGCAGTACTTC. Protein sequence: CSVGTVSYEQYF.

The chain links TRBV15 to TRBJ2-1, with TRBD1 matching over 7 bases. Germline CDR1 reads LNHNV; CDR2 reads YYDKDF (reference sequence). The CDR3 extends over 15 amino acids. Unmatched junction bases numbered 4, after V lost 5 bases and J lost 0 bases. CDR3 sequence (DNA): TGTGCCACCAGCTCAGGGGGTAGCTCCTACAATGAGCAGTTCTTC. Amino acid sequence: CATSSGGSSYNEQFF.

This clonotype was detected only a few times. A read error may account for a junction end that differs from germline. The rearrangement uses TRBV5-5 and TRBJ1-2; D is ambiguous. Germline V gene lookup returns CDR1 SGHKS and CDR2 YYEKEE (reference sequence). This CDR3 comprises 14 residues. The DNA of the CDR3 is TGTGCCAGCAGCTTGGAGGGTCTCAACTATGGCTGCACCTTC. Amino acid sequence: CASSLEGLNYGCTF.

This clonotype appeared a few times. The J gene is TRBJ1-4, the V gene TRBV11-2; 7 bases match TRBD1. CDR3 size: 15 residues. J lost 7 bases, V lost 5 bases, and 10 bases had no gene match. The germline V gene encodes CDR1 SGHAT and CDR2 FQNNGV. The CDR3 DNA sequence: TGTGCCAGCAGCCCTATACAGGGGCGAGGTGAAAAACTGTTTTTT. Translation gives CASSPIQGRGEKLFF.

This clonotype was found once. This rearrangement joins TRBV3-1 to TRBJ2-6; D uncertain. The CDR3 extends over 16 amino acids. Germline CDR1 reads LGHDT; CDR2 reads YNNKEL (reference sequence). The V and J ends lost 4 bases and 0 bases respectively, with 10 bases between them. CDR3 bases: TGTGCCAGCAGCCCACCAGGTTTCTCTGGGGCCAACGTCCTGACTTTC. Translating it yields CASSPPGFSGANVLTF.

Points on this clonotype: The junction does not match germline at one end; this may be a read error. This chain links TRBV12-3 or TRBV12-4 with TRBJ2-7, with 12 bases aligning to TRBD1. CDR3 size: 15 residues. The CDR3 DNA sequence: TGTGCCAACAGTTTAGGGGGACAGGGGGCGTGGGAGCAGTACTTC. It codes for CANSLGGQGAWEQYF.

The chain is built from TRBV28 and TRBJ1-5; no firm D call. Germline loops: CDR1 MDHEN, CDR2 SYDVKM. The V gene lost 4 bases and the J gene lost 5 bases, with 12 bases spanning the gap. CDR3 length: 14 residues. The DNA for the CDR3 is TGTGCCAGCAGTTCTTATCCTGCCGATCAGCCCCAGCATTTT. It specifies CASSSYPADQPQHF.

This clonotype has a handful of counts. The rearrangement uses TRBV10-3 and TRBJ2-1, with 8 bases aligning to TRBD2. V gave up 3 bases and J gave up 2 bases; unmatched junction bases: 0. The CDR3 length is 14 residues. Looked up from germline, CDR1 is ENHRY and CDR2 is SYGVKD. The CDR3 bases are TGTGCCATCAGTGACGGGGGGGCCTACAATGAGCAGTTCTTC. Translating gives CAISDGGAYNEQFF.

The chain has TRBV4-1 and TRBJ1-2; D is ambiguous. Germline V gene sequence: CDR1 MGHRA, CDR2 YSYEKL. The length of the CDR3 is 16 residues. Trimming pared 0 bases from V and 8 bases from J, leaving 19 bases between. The chain's CDR3 is CASSQEAGLVIGGYTF. The CDR3 DNA is TGCGCCAGCAGCCAAGAAGCGGGGTTGGTGATAGGCGGCTACACCTTC.

This clonotype has more than one count but fewer than ten. The V gene is TRBV20-1, the J gene TRBJ1-1, with TRBD1 as a possible D gene (5 bases). The germline gives CDR1 DFQATT, CDR2 SNEGSKA (reference sequence). Trimming pared 1 base from V and 3 bases from J, leaving 12 bases between. CDR3 length: 14 amino acids. DNA for the CDR3: TGCAGTGCTAGAGGGTGGACACGGGACACTGAAGCTTTCTTT. Protein sequence: CSARGWTRDTEAFF.

This clonotype was seen a handful of times. The gene calls are TRBV5-1 and TRBJ1-1; 10 bases line up with TRBD1. V trimming: 4 bases; J trimming: 4 bases; junction bases outside the gene matches: 13. CDR1 is SGHRS, CDR2 YFSETQ, per germline. CDR3 length: 17 amino acids. In DNA form, the CDR3 reads TGCGCCAGCAGCCCGGACGGGACAGGGGATCGAAGCACTGAAGCTTTCTTT. This sequence encodes CASSPDGTGDRSTEAFF.

The V and J genes are TRBV12-3 or TRBV12-4 and TRBJ2-2; D possibly corresponds to TRBD2 (6 bases). V was clipped by 7 bases and J by 4 bases, with 13 bases between them. The CDR3 is 14 amino acids. CDR3 nucleotides: TGTGCCAGCACTCTGGGGGGAGGCACCGGGGAGCTGTTTTTT. It yields the protein CASTLGGGTGELFF.

Points on this clonotype: One end of the junction varies from germline; a read error may be responsible. This chain joins TRBV28 and TRBJ2-5; tentatively, D is TRBD1 (6 bases). The CDR3 covers 14 residues. Germline CDR1 reads MDHEN; CDR2 reads SYDVKM. The CDR3 sequence: CASSPRTAQETRYF. The CDR3 nucleotides read TGTGCCAGCAGCCCTAGGACAGCACAAGAGACCCGGTACTTC. Full variable domain (outside the CDR3, taken from reference TRBV28 and TRBJ2-5): DVKVTQSSRYLVKRTGEKVFLECVQDMDHENMFWYRQDPGLGLRLIYFSYDVKMKEKGDIPEGYSVSREKKERFSLILESASTNQTSMYLCASSPRTAQETRYFGPGTRLLVL.

Comment on this clonotype: Its ends do not fully match the called genes, so a read error is possible. The gene calls are TRBV4-1 and TRBJ1-6; no reliable D call. The CDR3 loop spans 18 amino acids. From germline, CDR1 is MGHRA and CDR2 YSYEKL. CDR3 sequence (DNA): TGCGCCAGCAACCAAGGCCCACGAGTCAGCTACTATAATTCACCCCTCCACTTT. This gives the protein CASNQGPRVSYYNSPLHF.